This T cell receptor (beta chain) was captured in a study of blood T cell repertoires in COVID-19. Study information: The United States, Italy and Spain provided the acute and convalescent COVID-19 samples. T cells, B-cell-depleted T cells, or PBMCs provided the cDNA or gDNA that served as material.

Original analysis: Reference gene primers were amplified, and this amplification served to estimate nucleated cell counts. The protocol was immunoSEQ multiplex PCR, while the TCRdb copy is restricted to in-frame clones and leaves out a portion. The V and J calls and clone size are taken from that table; D and trimming were inferred from the DNA. The data show some 19,000 clones, with about 85% seen just once and 17% held by the top ten. Sample share makes this clone medium-sized. The CDR3 sequence is 13 residues long. CDR1 and CDR2 (germline): MRHNA, SNTAGT. V shed 4 bases and J shed 5 bases, with 8 bases lying between them.

The TCR sequence derives from a man between 65 and 85 years old with acute or convalescent COVID-19. Material for sequencing was peripheral blood. V usage is TRBV6-4 and J usage is TRBJ2-2, with D perhaps matching TRBD1 (6 bases). Written as DNA, the CDR3 is TGTGCCAGCAGTGGTACAGGGACCGGGGAGCTGTTTTTT. Translated: CASSGTGTGELFF.